This TCR beta chain comes out of a study of T cells in Graves' hyperthyroidism and ophthalmopathy. Germline V lookup: CDR1 WSHSY, CDR2 SAAADI. The CDR3 contains 13 residues. Deletions cut 6 bases from V and 4 bases from J, with 11 bases between. The CDR3 regions of TCR beta were amplified from RNA transcripts. HTBI primers drove first-round RT-PCR of the TCR CDR3. Each CDR3 protein gets one entry after TCRdb re-called the multiplex PCR reads with MiXCR. The sample yields some 370,000 distinct CDR3 sequences, roughly an eighth seen once. The receptor was isolated from a man over 45 with Graves' ophthalmopathy. The chain combines TRBV10-2 with TRBJ2-3, with a weak D call TRBD1 (5 bases). Sequenced input: blood. CDR3 in DNA: TGCGCCAGCAGGACAGTTTCCGCAGATACGCAGTATTTT. Amino acids: CASRTVSADTQYF.